What follows are 3 T cell receptor beta chains derived from one specimen sequenced in a study of T cells in Graves' hyperthyroidism and ophthalmopathy. The investigators amplified TCR beta CDR3 regions from RNA transcripts. The study used the HTBI primer set for a first-round RT-PCR of the TCR CDR3. TCRdb analysed the multiplex PCR reads with MiXCR anew, one entry per CDR3 protein. The data show about 700,000 distinct CDR3 sequences, with 40% to 55% seen just once and approximately 6.8% held by the top ten. The sequencing sample was made of peripheral blood or thyroid tissue (not recorded which). Receptor source: an adult man with Graves' disease, either hyperthyroidism or ophthalmopathy (not recorded which).

A note on this clonotype: A much larger clone sits a single nucleotide away, making a read error possible. The V call is TRBV24-1, the J call TRBJ1-1; no reliable D call. Trimming stripped 12 bases from V and 1 base from J, with 11 bases between. The CDR3 runs to 12 residues. Germline V CDR1 and CDR2: KGHDR, SFDVKD. The chain's CDR3 is CAAKGSNTEAFF. The CDR3 DNA is TGTGCCGCCAAGGGTTCGAACACTGAAGCTTTCTTT.

A single count supports this clonotype. J is TRBJ1-6 and V is TRBV15; 10 nucleotides align to TRBD1. CDR3 size: 15 residues. The V gene end was trimmed by 1 base and the J gene end by 9 bases; junction bases not matched to a gene: 3. The V gene's germline CDR1 is LNHNV and CDR2 YYDKDF (reference sequence). CDR3 sequence: CATSRGRTGGSPLHF. As DNA, the CDR3 is TGTGCCACCAGCAGAGGCAGGACAGGGGGTTCACCCCTCCACTTT.

This clonotype was picked up one time. This chain uses TRBV7-9 with TRBJ1-1; TRBD1 matches 8 bases. CDR3 length: 12 residues. V lost 5 bases to trimming and J lost 12 bases; unmatched junction nucleotides: 8. Germline CDR1 SEHNR, CDR2 FQNEAQ (reference sequence). In DNA form, the CDR3 reads TGTGCCAGCAGCCCAGCAGGGGGCTTCACTTTCTTT. Translated: CASSPAGGFTFF. Based on the CDR3 plus reference TRBV7-9 and TRBJ1-1, the full variable domain is DTGVSQNPRHKITKRGQNVTFRCDPISEHNRLYWYRQTLGQGPEFLTYFQNEAQLEKSRLLSDRFSAERPKGSFSTLEIQRTEQGDSAMYLCASSPAGGFTFFGQGTRLTVV.